The rows below give T cell receptor beta chains drawn from one sample of a study of T cells after yellow fever vaccination. TCRdb independently ran MiXCR on the 5' RACE reads; one entry per CDR3 protein. Of roughly 300,000 distinct CDR3 sequences listed, 6.8% were seen once; the top ten hold 15% to 20%. This material consisted of PBMCs, taken more than 35 days after the first yellow fever vaccination. The receptors were sampled from a young man who received the YFV17D yellow fever vaccine. The CDR3 runs from the conserved cysteine through the conserved F or W. A D gene is named only where the DNA matches it firmly. Some rows have no size entry. The others give once, few or many, or a class for an expanded clone.

cdr3_aa cdr3_nt clone_size j_call v_call d_call
CASSFVYSGFGSPLHF TGTGCCAGCAGCTTTGTTTATTCGGGGTTCGGTTCACCCCTCCACTTT - TRBJ1-6 TRBV5-4 -
CASSQNTNSPLHF TGTGCCAGCAGCCAAAACACCAATTCACCCCTCCACTTT few TRBJ1-6 TRBV14 -
CSVDRKYNEQFF TGCAGCGTTGACCGAAAATACAATGAGCAGTTCTTC many TRBJ2-1 TRBV29-1 -
CASSKTGEYQETQYF TGTGCCAGCAGCAAGACAGGGGAGTACCAAGAGACCCAGTACTTC - TRBJ2-5 TRBV5-4 TRBD1
CASSFGTGEKLFF TGTGCCAGCAGCTTTGGGACAGGAGAAAAACTGTTTTTT few TRBJ1-4 TRBV7-7 TRBD1
CASSLVAGAPGQPQHF TGTGCCAGCAGCTTAGTTGCGGGGGCGCCGGGTCAGCCCCAGCATTTT few TRBJ1-5 TRBV7-2 -
CASSVGGYTEAFF TGTGCCAGCTCCGTAGGGGGCTATACTGAAGCTTTCTTT few TRBJ1-1 TRBV3-1 TRBD1
CAWSKSRRGGYSYEQYF TGTGCCTGGAGTAAGAGCCGACGGGGGGGATACTCCTACGAGCAGTACTTC few TRBJ2-7 TRBV30 TRBD2
CASSEDRGGQPQHF TGTGCCAGCAGCGAGGACAGGGGTGGTCAGCCCCAGCATTTT few TRBJ1-5 TRBV9 TRBD1
CASSVIWDEQFF TGTGCCAGCAGCGTAATCTGGGATGAGCAGTTCTTC - TRBJ2-1 TRBV9 -
CASSTWGTGTNTQYF TGTGCCAGCAGCACGTGGGGGACAGGGACCAATACGCAGTATTTT many TRBJ2-3 TRBV7-9 TRBD1
CASSLTSPEETQYF TGTGCCAGCAGCTTAACGTCCCCCGAAGAGACCCAGTACTTC - TRBJ2-5 TRBV7-3 -
CASSPRTLTGELFF TGTGCCAGCAGTCCCCGGACTCTCACCGGGGAGCTGTTTTTT few TRBJ2-2 TRBV12-3/TRBV12-4 -
CASRGNTEAFF TGCGCCAGCAGGGGGAACACTGAAGCTTTCTTT few TRBJ1-1 TRBV5-1 -
CASSLKTGFTGELFF TGTGCCAGCAGCCTAAAGACAGGTTTCACCGGGGAGCTGTTTTTT - TRBJ2-2 TRBV5-4 -
CASSRSGGLIDTQYF TGTGCCAGCAGCCGTAGCGGGGGTCTTATAGATACGCAGTATTTT many TRBJ2-3 TRBV4-2 TRBD2
CSARPGLNQPQHF TGCAGTGCTAGGCCGGGGCTAAATCAGCCCCAGCATTTT few TRBJ1-5 TRBV20-1 -
CASSSAQETQYF TGTGCCAGCAGCTCGGCTCAAGAGACCCAGTACTTC many TRBJ2-5 TRBV7-3 -
CASSEGVSGGLNEKLFF TGTGCCAGCAGCGAAGGGGTCTCGGGGGGCCTAAATGAAAAACTGTTTTTT - TRBJ1-4 TRBV9 -
CASSLSLTGYTDTQYF TGTGCCAGCAGCTTAAGTTTGACGGGCTATACAGATACGCAGTATTTT - TRBJ2-3 TRBV7-2 -
CASTRQTDTQYF TGTGCCAGCACTAGACAGACAGATACGCAGTATTTT few TRBJ2-3 TRBV12-3/TRBV12-4 -
CSARSPPAGWITDTQYF TGCAGTGCTAGATCCCCCCCGGCAGGGTGGATAACAGATACGCAGTATTTT many TRBJ2-3 TRBV20-1 -
CASSVVLEAGAFF TGTGCCAGCAGCGTAGTATTAGAAGCCGGAGCTTTCTTT - TRBJ1-1 TRBV9 -
CASSPMGRYEQYF TGTGCCAGCAGTCCGATGGGTAGGTACGAGCAGTACTTC few TRBJ2-7 TRBV12-3/TRBV12-4 -
CASSLARGPTNEKLFF TGTGCCAGCAGCTTAGCCCGTGGGCCTACTAATGAAAAACTGTTTTTT - TRBJ1-4 TRBV7-9 -
CASSYPEGRLMETQYF TGTGCCAGCAGTTACCCAGAAGGGCGGCTGATGGAGACCCAGTACTTC - TRBJ2-5 TRBV6-2/TRBV6-3 -
CASSQIPGVANYGYTF TGCGCCAGCAGCCAGATTCCAGGGGTGGCTAACTATGGCTACACCTTC few TRBJ1-2 TRBV4-1 -
CASSLPTGFRNTIYF TGTGCCAGCAGTTTACCGACAGGGTTTAGAAACACCATATATTTT - TRBJ1-3 TRBV12-3/TRBV12-4 TRBD1
CSVTLGTDTQYF TGCAGCGTAACCTTGGGGACAGATACGCAGTATTTT few TRBJ2-3 TRBV29-1 -
CASSLHSGQGVRNEQFF TGTGCCAGCAGTTTACATTCGGGACAGGGTGTTCGCAATGAGCAGTTCTTC few TRBJ2-1 TRBV11-2 TRBD1
CASRRAGGQNEQFF TGTGCCAGCAGGAGAGCGGGGGGGCAGAATGAGCAGTTCTTC - TRBJ2-1 TRBV7-9 TRBD2
CASSPRQGAQYF TGTGCCAGCAGCCCTCGACAGGGAGCCCAGTACTTC - TRBJ2-4 TRBV6-2/TRBV6-3 TRBD1
CASCAGLNTEAFF TGTGCCAGCTGTGCGGGGTTGAACACTGAAGCTTTCTTT many TRBJ1-1 TRBV27 -
CSVGRPREVQYF TGCAGCGTCGGGCGACCCCGGGAGGTCCAGTACTTC - TRBJ2-5 TRBV29-1 TRBD2
CASSQDTRRDRLFPTNEKLFF TGCGCCAGCAGCCAAGATACGAGACGGGACAGGTTGTTCCCAACTAATGAAAAACTGTTTTTT once TRBJ1-4 TRBV4-1 TRBD1
CASSAEGRDGLDTQYF TGTGCCAGCAGCGCCGAGGGCAGGGATGGCTTGGATACGCAGTATTTT many TRBJ2-3 TRBV9 -
CAISGNRDRVSDEQFF TGTGCCATCAGTGGGAACCGGGACAGAGTGTCGGATGAGCAGTTCTTC few TRBJ2-1 TRBV10-3 TRBD1
CASVRGGSSYNEQFF TGCGCCAGCGTCCGAGGCGGCAGCTCCTACAATGAGCAGTTCTTC few TRBJ2-1 TRBV5-1 -
CASSSQAANEQFF TGTGCCAGCAGCTCCCAGGCCGCGAATGAGCAGTTCTTC many TRBJ2-1 TRBV7-2 -
CASSSSKGQGRSSPLHF TGTGCCAGCAGCTCCAGTAAGGGACAGGGCAGGAGTTCACCCCTCCACTTT many TRBJ1-6 TRBV7-9 TRBD1
CASSGTGVDEKLFF TGCGCCAGCAGCGGGACAGGGGTGGATGAAAAACTGTTTTTT few TRBJ1-4 TRBV5-1 TRBD1
CATSDSGQGTGELFF TGTGCCACCAGTGATTCTGGACAGGGGACCGGGGAGCTGTTTTTT many TRBJ2-2 TRBV24-1 TRBD1
CASSPHTGELFF TGTGCCAGCAGCCCTCACACCGGGGAGCTGTTTTTT many TRBJ2-2 TRBV7-3 -
CASSRGQGGLGEQFF TGCGCCAGCAGCCGAGGACAGGGAGGGTTGGGTGAGCAGTTCTTC - TRBJ2-1 TRBV4-1 -
CSARATSTDTQYF TGCAGTGCGCGCGCCACTAGCACAGATACGCAGTATTTT few TRBJ2-3 TRBV20-1 -
CASRRTGFSNQPQHF TGTGCCAGCAGAAGGACAGGGTTTAGCAATCAGCCCCAGCATTTT many TRBJ1-5 TRBV12-3/TRBV12-4 TRBD1
CASSPAGTDLPQHF TGTGCCAGCAGCCCTGCCGGGACAGACCTGCCGCAGCATTTT - TRBJ1-5 TRBV5-6 TRBD1
CASSPTGVGTQYF TGTGCCAGCAGTCCGACCGGGGTAGGCACCCAGTACTTC - TRBJ2-5 TRBV6-1 -